The clone carrying this T cell receptor beta chain has more than one count but fewer than ten. Its antigen is not identified. A single record per CDR3 protein comes from TCRdb applying MiXCR to the 5' RACE reads. The table shows around 100,000 distinct CDR3 sequences, with 24% occurring only once. The data originate from a study of CD8 T cells in ankylosing spondylitis. Overall study findings and caveats: Reported data indicate significant enrichment of disease-linked clones within matched ankylosing spondylitis synovial fluid.

The CDR3 length is 12 residues. Germline V CDR1 and CDR2: ENHRY, SYGVKD. Trimming removed 6 bases at V and 1 base at J, with 6 bases between. Sequencing used synovial fluid, either unsorted or a sorted T cell fraction (not recorded which). The rearrangement uses TRBV10-3 and TRBJ2-5; no clear D. This sequence originates from a male donor with ankylosing spondylitis. The CDR3 bases are TGTGCCATCAGGTCATTCCAAGAGACCCAGTACTTC. Translating it yields CAIRSFQETQYF.